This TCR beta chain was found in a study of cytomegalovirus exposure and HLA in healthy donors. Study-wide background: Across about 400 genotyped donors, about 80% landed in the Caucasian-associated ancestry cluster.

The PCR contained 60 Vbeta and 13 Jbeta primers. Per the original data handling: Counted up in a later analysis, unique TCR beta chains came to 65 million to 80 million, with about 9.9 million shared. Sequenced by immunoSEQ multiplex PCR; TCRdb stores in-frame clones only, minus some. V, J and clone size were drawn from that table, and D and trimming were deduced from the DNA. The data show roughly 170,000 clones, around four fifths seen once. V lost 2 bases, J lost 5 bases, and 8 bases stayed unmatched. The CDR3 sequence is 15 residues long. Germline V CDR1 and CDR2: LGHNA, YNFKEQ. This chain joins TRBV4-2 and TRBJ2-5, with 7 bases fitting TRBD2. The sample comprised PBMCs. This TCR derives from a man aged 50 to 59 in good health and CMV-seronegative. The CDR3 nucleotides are TGTGCCAGCAGCCAAAAAAGCGGGAAAGGTGAGACCCAGTACTTC. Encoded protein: CASSQKSGKGETQYF.